This T cell receptor (beta chain) was found in a study of OX40 agonist ivuxolimab in advanced cancers. Study at large: Patients were treated with intravenous ivuxolimab, dosed at 0.01 to 10 mg/kg and infused every 2 weeks. Three dose-escalation patients had partial responses: one with hepatocellular carcinoma and two with cutaneous melanoma. Among those enrolled, mean age was about 60 years (range roughly 20 to 80) and about 79% were male. The eligibility criteria allowed prior anti-PD-1, anti-PD-L1 or anti-CTLA-4 therapy, and under 50% had some.

TCRdb's copy holds only in-frame clones and misses some; the assay was immunoSEQ multiplex PCR. The data hold 100,000 or so clones, with roughly 95% observed a single time. Comments on this clone: At one of its ends the junction is not consistent with the germline gene, which may arise from a read error.

The germline V gene encodes CDR1 MNHEY and CDR2 SMNVEV (reference sequence). CDR3 size: 13 residues. Sequencing used CD4+ or CD8+ T cells sorted from blood, obtained in a trial of the OX40 agonist ivuxolimab. This clonotype originated in an adult with an advanced solid tumor such as melanoma, head and neck, liver or kidney cancer. The gene calls are TRBV27 and TRBJ2-1, with 10 bases that match TRBD2. The CDR3 bases are TGTGCCAGCCAGCGGGAGGGTTACAATGAGCAGCTCTTC. As protein: CASQREGYNEQLF.